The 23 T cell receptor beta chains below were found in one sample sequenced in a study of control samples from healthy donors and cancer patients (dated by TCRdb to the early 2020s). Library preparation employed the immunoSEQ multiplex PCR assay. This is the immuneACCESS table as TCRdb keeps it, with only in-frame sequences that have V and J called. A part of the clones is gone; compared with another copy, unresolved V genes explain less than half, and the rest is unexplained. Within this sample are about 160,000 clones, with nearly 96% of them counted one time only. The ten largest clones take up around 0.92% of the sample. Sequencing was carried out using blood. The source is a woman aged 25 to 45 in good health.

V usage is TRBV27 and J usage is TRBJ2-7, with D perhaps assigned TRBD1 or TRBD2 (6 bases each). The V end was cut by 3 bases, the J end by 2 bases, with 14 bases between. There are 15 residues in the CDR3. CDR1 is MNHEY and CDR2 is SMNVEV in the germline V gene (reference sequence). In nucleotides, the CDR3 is TGTGCCAGCAGTTTTGGAGGGACACCTCCCTACGAGCAGTACTTC. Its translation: CASSFGGTPPYEQYF.

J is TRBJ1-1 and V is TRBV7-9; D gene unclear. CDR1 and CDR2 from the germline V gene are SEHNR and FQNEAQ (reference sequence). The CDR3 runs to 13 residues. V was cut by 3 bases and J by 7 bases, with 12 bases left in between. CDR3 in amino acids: CASSFGIHVEAFF. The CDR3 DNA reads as TGTGCCAGCAGCTTTGGGATACACGTTGAAGCTTTCTTT.

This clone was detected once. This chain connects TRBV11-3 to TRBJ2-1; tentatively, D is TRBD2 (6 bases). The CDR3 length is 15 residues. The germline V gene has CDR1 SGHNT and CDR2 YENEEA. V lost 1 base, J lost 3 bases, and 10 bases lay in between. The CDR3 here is CASSLGRGFYNEQFF. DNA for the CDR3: TGTGCCAGCAGCTTAGGCCGGGGGTTCTACAATGAGCAGTTCTTC.

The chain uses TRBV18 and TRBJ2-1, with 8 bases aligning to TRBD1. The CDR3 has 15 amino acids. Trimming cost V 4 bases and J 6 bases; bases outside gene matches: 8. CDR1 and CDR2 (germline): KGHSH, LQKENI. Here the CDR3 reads CASSRVAGGLNEQFF. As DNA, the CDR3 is TGTGCCAGCTCACGGGTGGCAGGGGGCCTCAATGAGCAGTTCTTC.

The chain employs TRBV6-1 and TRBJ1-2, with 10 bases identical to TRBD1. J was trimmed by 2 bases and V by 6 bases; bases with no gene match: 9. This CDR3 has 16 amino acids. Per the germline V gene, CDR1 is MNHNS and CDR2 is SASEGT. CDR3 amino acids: CASREPTGGENYGYTF. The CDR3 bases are TGTGCCAGCAGGGAACCGACAGGGGGCGAAAACTATGGCTACACCTTC.

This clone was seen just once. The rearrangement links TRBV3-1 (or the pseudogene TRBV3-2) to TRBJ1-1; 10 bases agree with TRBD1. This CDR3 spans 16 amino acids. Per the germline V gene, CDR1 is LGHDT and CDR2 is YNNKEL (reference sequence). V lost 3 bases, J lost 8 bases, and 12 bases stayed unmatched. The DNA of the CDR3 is TGTGCCAGCAGCCAGAACCCGGGACAGGGGTTATCAGAAGCTTTCTTT. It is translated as CASSQNPGQGLSEAFF.

The CDR3 is CASSQDSSGSLLSSTDTQYF. The CDR3 DNA follows: TGTGCCAGCAGCCAAGATTCTAGCGGGAGCCTCCTCTCTAGCACAGATACGCAGTATTTT. V and J are TRBV4-2 and TRBJ2-3; 10 bases are shared with TRBD2. The J segment lost 0 bases and the V segment lost 0 bases, leaving 12 bases of the junction unmatched. The CDR3 has 20 amino acids. Germline V gives CDR1 LGHNA, CDR2 YNFKEQ.

The CDR3 region is CASSKLGAVNGEQFF. The CDR3 nucleotides read TGTGCCAGCAGTAAACTAGGCGCGGTAAATGGTGAGCAGTTCTTC. V gene TRBV6-5 combines with J gene TRBJ2-1, with D possibly matching TRBD2 (5 bases). Deletions cut 5 bases from V and 9 bases from J, with 20 bases between. CDR1 and CDR2 (germline): MNHEY, SVGAGI. The CDR3 is 15 residues long.

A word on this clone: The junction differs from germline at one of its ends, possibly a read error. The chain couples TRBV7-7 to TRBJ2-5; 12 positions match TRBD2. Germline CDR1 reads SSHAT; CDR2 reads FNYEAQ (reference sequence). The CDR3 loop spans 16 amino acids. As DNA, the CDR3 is TGTGCTAGCAGCAACGGACTAGCGGGATCGTGGGAGACCCAGTACTTC. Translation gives CASSNGLAGSWETQYF.

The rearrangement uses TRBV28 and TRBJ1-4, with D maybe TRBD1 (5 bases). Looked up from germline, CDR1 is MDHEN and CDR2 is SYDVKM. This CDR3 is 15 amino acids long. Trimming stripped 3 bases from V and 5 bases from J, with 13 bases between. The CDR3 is CASSFAGTGNEKLFF. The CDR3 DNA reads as TGTGCCAGCAGTTTCGCCGGTACAGGAAATGAAAAACTGTTTTTT.

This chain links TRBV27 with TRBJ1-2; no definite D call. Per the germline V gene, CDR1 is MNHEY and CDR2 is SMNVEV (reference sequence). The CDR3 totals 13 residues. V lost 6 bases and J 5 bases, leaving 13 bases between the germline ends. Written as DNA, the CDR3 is TGTGCCAGCAGCCCCACCCCACTATATGGCTACACCTTC. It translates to CASSPTPLYGYTF.

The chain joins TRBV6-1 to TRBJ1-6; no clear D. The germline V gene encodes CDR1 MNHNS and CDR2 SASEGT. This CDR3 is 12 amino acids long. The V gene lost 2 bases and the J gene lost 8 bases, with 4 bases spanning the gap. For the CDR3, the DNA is TGTGCCAGCAGTGAAACGTATTCACCCCTCCACTTT. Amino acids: CASSETYSPLHF.

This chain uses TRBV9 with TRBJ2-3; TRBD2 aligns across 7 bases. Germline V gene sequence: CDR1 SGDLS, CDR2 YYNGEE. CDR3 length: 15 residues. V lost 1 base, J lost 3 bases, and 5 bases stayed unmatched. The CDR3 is CASSVTSVETDTQYF. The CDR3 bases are TGTGCCAGCAGCGTAACTAGCGTAGAGACAGATACGCAGTATTTT.

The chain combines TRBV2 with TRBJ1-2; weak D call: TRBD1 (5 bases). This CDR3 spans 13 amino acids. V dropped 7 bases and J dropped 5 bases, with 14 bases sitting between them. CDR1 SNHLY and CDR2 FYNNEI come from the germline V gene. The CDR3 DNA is TGTGCCAGCAACCCGGGGGGAACTTATGGCTACACCTTC. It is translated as CASNPGGTYGYTF.

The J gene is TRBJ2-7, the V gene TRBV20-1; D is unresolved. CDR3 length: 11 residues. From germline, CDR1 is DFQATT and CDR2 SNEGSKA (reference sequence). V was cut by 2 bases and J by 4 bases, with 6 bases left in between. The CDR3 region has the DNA TGCAGTGCTAGAACCACGTACGAGCAGTACTTC. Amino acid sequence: CSARTTYEQYF.

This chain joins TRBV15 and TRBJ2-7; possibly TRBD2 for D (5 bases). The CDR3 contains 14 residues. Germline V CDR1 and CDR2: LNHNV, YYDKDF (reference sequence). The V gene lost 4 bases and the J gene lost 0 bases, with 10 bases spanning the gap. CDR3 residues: CATSKLASSYEQYF. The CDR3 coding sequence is TGTGCCACCAGCAAATTAGCGAGCTCCTACGAGCAGTACTTC.

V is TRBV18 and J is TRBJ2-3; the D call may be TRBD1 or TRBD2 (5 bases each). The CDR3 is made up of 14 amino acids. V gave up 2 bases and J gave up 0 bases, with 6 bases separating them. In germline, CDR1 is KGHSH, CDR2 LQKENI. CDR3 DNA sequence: TGTGCCAGCTCACCAGGGACCAGCACAGATACGCAGTATTTT. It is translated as CASSPGTSTDTQYF.

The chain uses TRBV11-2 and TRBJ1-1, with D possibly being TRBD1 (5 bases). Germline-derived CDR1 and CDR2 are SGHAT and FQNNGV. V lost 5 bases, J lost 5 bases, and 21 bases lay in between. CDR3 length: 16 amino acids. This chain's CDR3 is CASSRRSRGTGTEAFF. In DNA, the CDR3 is TGTGCCAGCAGCCGCAGATCCCGGGGGACTGGAACTGAAGCTTTCTTT. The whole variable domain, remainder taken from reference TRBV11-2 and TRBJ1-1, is EAGVAQSPRYKIIEKRQSVAFWCNPISGHATLYWYQQILGQGPKLLIQFQNNGVVDDSQLPKDRFSAERLKGVDSTLKIQPAKLEDSAVYLCASSRRSRGTGTEAFFGQGTRLTVV.

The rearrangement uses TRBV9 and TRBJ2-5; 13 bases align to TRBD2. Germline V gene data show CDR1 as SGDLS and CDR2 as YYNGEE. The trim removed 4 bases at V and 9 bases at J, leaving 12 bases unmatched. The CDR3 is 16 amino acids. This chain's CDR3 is CASSLGTSGKLVAQYF. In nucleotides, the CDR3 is TGTGCCAGCAGCCTCGGGACTAGCGGGAAATTGGTGGCCCAGTACTTC.

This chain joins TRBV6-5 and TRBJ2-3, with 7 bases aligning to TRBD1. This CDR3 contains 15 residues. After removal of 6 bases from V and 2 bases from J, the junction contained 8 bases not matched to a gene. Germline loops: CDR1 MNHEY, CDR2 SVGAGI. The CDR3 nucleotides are TGTGCCAGCAGCCAACTCGGGACAGACACAGATACGCAGTATTTT. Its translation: CASSQLGTDTDTQYF.

The CDR3 loop reads CASSISLEWEEAYEQYF. The CDR3 DNA reads TGTGCCAGTAGTATATCTCTAGAGTGGGAGGAGGCCTACGAGCAGTACTTC. The chain has TRBV19 and TRBJ2-7, with D maybe TRBD2 (6 bases). This CDR3 spans 17 amino acids. Germline CDR1 and CDR2: LNHDA and SQIVND (reference sequence). Trimming removed 2 bases from V and 2 bases from J, with 19 bases in between.

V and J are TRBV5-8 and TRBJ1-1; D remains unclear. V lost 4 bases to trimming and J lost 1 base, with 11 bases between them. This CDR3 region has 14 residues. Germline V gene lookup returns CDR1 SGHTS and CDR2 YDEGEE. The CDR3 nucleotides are TGTGCCAGCAGCCGGCCAGCCTCGAACACTGAAGCTTTCTTT. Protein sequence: CASSRPASNTEAFF.

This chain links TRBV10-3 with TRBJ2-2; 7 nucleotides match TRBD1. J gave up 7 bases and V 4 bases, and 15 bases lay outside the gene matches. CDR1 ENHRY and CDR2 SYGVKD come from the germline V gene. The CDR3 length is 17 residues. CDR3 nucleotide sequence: TGTGCCATCAGTGCGGTCGGTTCCCGTAGGACAGGCGGGGAGCTGTTTTTT. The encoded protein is CAISAVGSRRTGGELFF.